The present TCR beta chain was sequenced within a study of patients and donors after allogeneic stem cell transplantation. The CDR3 is made up of 16 amino acids. The V end lost 6 bases, the J end lost 0 bases, and 14 bases lay between the germline ends. Germline values: CDR1 LNHNV, CDR2 YYDKDF (reference sequence). TCRdb re-analysed the RT-PCR reads in MiXCR, keeping a single row per CDR3 protein. The sample holds about 110,000 distinct CDR3 sequences, approximately 35% seen once. Material for sequencing was blood, either unsorted or a sorted T cell fraction (not recorded which). The sequence came from a human donor who was either an allogeneic HSCT recipient or a stem cell or donor lymphocyte infusion donor (not recorded which). It is not recorded whose cells these are; they may come from a transplant donor. The V gene is TRBV15, the J gene TRBJ1-4; tentative D call: TRBD1 (5 bases). The CDR3 DNA sequence: TGTGCCACCAGAAAGGGACTGTCAGCAACTAATGAAAAACTGTTTTTT. Amino acids: CATRKGLSATNEKLFF. Supplemented by reference TRBV15 and TRBJ1-4, the full variable domain reads DAMVIQNPRYQVTQFGKPVTLSCSQTLNHNVMYWYQQKSSQAPKLLFHYYDKDFNNEADTPDNFQSRRPNTSFCFLDIRSPGLGDTAMYLCATRKGLSATNEKLFFGSGTQLSVL.